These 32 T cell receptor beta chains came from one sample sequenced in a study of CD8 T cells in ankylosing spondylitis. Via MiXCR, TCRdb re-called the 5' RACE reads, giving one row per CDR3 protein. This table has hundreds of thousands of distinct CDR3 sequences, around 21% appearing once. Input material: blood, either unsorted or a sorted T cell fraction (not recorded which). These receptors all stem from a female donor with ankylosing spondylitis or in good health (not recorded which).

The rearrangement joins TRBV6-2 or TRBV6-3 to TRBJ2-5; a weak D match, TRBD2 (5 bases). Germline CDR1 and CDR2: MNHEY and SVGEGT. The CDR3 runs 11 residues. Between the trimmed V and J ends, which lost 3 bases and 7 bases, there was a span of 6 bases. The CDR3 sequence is CASSYEGTQYF. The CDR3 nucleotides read TGTGCCAGCAGTTATGAGGGGACCCAGTACTTC.

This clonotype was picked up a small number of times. The DNA of the CDR3 is TGTGCCAGCAGTTTGGGTTTAGCGGGTATTTCAGAGACCCAGTACTTC. Its protein is CASSLGLAGISETQYF. V is TRBV12-3 or TRBV12-4 and J is TRBJ2-5; the match to TRBD2 covers 7 bases. The CDR3 has 16 residues. V was clipped by 3 bases and J by 4 bases; unmatched bases: 11.

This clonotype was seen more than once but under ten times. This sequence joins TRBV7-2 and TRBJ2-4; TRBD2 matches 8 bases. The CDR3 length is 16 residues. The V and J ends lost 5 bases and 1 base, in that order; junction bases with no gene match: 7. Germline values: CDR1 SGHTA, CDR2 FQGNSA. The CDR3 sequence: CASSHSGSRAKNIQYF. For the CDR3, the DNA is TGTGCCAGCAGCCACAGCGGGAGTAGGGCCAAAAACATTCAGTACTTC. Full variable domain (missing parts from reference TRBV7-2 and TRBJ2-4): GAGVSQSPSNKVTEKGKDVELRCDPISGHTALYWYRQSLGQGLEFLIYFQGNSAPDKSGLPSDRFSAERTGGSVSTLTIQRTQQEDSAVYLCASSHSGSRAKNIQYFGAGTRLSVL.

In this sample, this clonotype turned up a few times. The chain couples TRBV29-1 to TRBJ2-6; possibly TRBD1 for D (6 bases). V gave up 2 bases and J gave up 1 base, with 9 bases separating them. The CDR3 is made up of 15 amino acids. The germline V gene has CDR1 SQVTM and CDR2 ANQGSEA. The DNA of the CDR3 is TGCAGCGTTGAATTGGGGGCATCTGGGGCCAACGTCCTGACTTTC. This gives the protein CSVELGASGANVLTF.

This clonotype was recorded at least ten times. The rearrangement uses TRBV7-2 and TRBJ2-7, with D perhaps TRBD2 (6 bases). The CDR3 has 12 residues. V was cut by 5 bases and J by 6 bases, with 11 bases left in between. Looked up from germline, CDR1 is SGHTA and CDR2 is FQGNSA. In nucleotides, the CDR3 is TGTGCCAGCAGCCCGACTAGAGGCGAGCAGTACTTC. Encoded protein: CASSPTRGEQYF.

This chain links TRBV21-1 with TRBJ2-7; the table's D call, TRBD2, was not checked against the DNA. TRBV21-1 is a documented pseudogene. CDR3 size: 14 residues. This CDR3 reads CARPAYSGTYEQYF. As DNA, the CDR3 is TGTGCCAGACCCGCCTACTCGGGGACCTACGAGCAGTACTTC.

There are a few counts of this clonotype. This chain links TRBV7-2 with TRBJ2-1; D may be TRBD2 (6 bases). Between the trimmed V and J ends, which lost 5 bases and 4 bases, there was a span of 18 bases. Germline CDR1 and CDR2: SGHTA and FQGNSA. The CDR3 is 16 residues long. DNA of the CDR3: TGTGCCAGCAGCCCCCCCATAGGAGGGAAATACAATGAGCAGTTCTTC. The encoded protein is CASSPPIGGKYNEQFF. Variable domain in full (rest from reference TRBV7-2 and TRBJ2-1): GAGVSQSPSNKVTEKGKDVELRCDPISGHTALYWYRQSLGQGLEFLIYFQGNSAPDKSGLPSDRFSAERTGGSVSTLTIQRTQQEDSAVYLCASSPPIGGKYNEQFFGPGTRLTVL.

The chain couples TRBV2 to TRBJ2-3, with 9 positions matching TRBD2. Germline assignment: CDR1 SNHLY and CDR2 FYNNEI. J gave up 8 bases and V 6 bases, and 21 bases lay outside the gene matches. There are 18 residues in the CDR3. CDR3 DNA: TGTGCCAGCAGCCCCCGAATCTTGGCGGGAGGGCAACAGGGTACGCAGTATTTT. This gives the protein CASSPRILAGGQQGTQYF.

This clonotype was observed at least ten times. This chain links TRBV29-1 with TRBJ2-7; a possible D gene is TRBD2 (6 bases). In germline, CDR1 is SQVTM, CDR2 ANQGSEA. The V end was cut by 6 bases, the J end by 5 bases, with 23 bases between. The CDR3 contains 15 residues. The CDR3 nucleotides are TGCAGCGTCTCTGGAGGGAGAGAAGGTCCGGACGAGCAGTACTTC. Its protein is CSVSGGREGPDEQYF.

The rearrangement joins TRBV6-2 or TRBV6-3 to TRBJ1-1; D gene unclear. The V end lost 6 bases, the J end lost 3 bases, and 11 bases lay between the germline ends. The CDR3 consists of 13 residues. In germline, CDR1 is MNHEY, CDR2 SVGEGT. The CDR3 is CASRTAEHTEAFF. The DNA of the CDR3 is TGTGCCAGCAGAACCGCAGAGCACACTGAAGCTTTCTTT.

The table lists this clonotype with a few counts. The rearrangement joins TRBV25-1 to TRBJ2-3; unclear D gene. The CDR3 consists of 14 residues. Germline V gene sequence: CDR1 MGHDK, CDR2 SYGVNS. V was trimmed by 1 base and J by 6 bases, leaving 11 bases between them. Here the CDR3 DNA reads TGTGCCAGCAGTGAATCAAACCCCCCGGATACGCAGTATTTT. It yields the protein CASSESNPPDTQYF.

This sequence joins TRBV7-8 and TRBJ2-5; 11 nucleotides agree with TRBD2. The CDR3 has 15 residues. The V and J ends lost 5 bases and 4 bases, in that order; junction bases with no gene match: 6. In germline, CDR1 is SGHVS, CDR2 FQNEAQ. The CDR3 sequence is CASSPLTSGIETQYF. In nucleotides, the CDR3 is TGTGCCAGCAGCCCCCTGACTAGCGGGATAGAGACCCAGTACTTC.

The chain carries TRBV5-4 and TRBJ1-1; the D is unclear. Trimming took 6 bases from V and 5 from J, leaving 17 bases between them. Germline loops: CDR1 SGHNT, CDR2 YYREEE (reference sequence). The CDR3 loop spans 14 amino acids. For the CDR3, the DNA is TGTGCCAGCACCCCCCTGGGAATAGGGACTGAAGCTTTCTTT. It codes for CASTPLGIGTEAFF.

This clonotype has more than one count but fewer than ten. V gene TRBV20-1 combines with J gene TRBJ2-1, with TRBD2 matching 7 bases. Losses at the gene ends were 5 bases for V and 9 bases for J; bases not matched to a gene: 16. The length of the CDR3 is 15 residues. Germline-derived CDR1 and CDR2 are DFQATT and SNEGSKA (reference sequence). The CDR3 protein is CSARQAGLYNGEQFF. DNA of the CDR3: TGCAGTGCTCGACAAGCGGGACTCTACAATGGTGAGCAGTTCTTC.

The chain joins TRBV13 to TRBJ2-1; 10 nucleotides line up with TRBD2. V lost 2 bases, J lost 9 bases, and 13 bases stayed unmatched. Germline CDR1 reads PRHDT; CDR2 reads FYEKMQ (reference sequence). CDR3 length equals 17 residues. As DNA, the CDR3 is TGTGCCAGCAGCTTATATGCTAGCGGGAGTTGGGGTGTTGAGCAGTTCTTC. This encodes CASSLYASGSWGVEQFF.

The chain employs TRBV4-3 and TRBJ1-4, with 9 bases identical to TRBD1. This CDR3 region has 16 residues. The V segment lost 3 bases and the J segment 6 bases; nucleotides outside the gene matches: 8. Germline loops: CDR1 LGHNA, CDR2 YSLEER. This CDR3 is CASSQDRQGVYEKLFF. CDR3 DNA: TGCGCCAGCAGCCAGGATCGACAGGGGGTCTATGAAAAACTGTTTTTT.

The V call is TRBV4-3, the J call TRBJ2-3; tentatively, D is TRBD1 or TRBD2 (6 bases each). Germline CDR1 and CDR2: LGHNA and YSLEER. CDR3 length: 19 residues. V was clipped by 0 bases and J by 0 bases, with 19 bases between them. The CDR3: CASSQDVPTPGASTDTQYF. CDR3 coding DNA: TGCGCCAGCAGCCAAGATGTCCCTACTCCGGGGGCTAGCACAGATACGCAGTATTTT.

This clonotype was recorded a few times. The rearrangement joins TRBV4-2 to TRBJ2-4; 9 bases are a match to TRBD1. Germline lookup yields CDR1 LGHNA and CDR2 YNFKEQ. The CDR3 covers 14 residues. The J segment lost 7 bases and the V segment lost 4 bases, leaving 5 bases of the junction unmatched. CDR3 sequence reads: CASSRTGEKNIQYF. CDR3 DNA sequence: TGTGCCAGCAGCCGGACAGGGGAGAAGAACATTCAGTACTTC.

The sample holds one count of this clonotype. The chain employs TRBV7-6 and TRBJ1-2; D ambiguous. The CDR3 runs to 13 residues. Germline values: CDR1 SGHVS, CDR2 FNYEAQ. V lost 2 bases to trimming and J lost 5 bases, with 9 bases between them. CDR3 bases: TGTGCCAGCAGCTTATCTCAGGCTTATGGCTACACCTTC. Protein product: CASSLSQAYGYTF.

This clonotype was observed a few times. CDR3 DNA sequence: TGTGCCAGCAGAATAGCGGGAGGACCAGGAGTCGAGCAGTTCTTC. This encodes CASRIAGGPGVEQFF. This chain links TRBV6-1 with TRBJ2-1, with TRBD2 identical over 10 bases. CDR1 and CDR2 from the germline V gene are MNHNS and SASEGT. The trim removed 6 bases at V and 10 bases at J, leaving 12 bases unmatched. The CDR3 has 15 amino acids.

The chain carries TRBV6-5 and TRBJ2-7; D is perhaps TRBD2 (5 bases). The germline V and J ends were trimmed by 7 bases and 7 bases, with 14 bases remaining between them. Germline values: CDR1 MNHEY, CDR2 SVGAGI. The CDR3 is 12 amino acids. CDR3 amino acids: CASKMGVGEQYF. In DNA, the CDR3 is TGTGCCAGCAAAATGGGAGTCGGGGAGCAGTACTTC.

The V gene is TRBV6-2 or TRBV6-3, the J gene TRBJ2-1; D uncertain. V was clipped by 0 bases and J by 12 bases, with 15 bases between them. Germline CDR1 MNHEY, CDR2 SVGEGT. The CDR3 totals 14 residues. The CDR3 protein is CASSYSTLVPWQFF. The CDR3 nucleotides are TGTGCCAGCAGTTACTCGACTTTGGTGCCTTGGCAGTTCTTC.

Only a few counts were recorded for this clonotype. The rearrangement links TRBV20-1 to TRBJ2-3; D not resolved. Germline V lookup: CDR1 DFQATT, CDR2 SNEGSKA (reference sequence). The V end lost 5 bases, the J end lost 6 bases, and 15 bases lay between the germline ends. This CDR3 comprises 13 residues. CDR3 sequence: CSASPGGADTQYF. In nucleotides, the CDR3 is TGCAGTGCTTCCCCGGGCGGTGCGGATACGCAGTATTTT.

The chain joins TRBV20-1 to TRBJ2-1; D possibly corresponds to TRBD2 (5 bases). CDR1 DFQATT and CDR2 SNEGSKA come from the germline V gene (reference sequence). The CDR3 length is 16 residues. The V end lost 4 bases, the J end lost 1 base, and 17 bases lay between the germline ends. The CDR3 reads CSATRGWERSYNEQFF. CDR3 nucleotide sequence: TGCAGTGCTACGAGAGGGTGGGAAAGGTCCTACAATGAGCAGTTCTTC.

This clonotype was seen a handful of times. This chain's CDR3 is CAIKSPGTDTQYF. The CDR3 DNA reads TGTGCCATCAAGTCCCCGGGCACAGATACGCAGTATTTT. The chain joins TRBV10-3 to TRBJ2-3; D remains unclear. The CDR3 runs to 13 residues. The V gene lost 7 bases and the J gene lost 1 base, with 9 bases spanning the gap. Germline CDR1 ENHRY, CDR2 SYGVKD.

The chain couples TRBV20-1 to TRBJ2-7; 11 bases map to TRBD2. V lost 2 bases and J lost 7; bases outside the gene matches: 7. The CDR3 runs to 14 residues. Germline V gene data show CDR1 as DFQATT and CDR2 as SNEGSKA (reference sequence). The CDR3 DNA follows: TGCAGTGCTAGAAGTAGCGGGAGGGCCGGTGAGCAGTACTTC. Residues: CSARSSGRAGEQYF.

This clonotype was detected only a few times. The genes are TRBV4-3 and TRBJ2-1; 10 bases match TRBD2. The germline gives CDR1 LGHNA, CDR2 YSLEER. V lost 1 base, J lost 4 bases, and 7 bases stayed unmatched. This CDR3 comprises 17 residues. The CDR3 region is CASSQGASGSVYNEQFF. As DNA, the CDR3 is TGCGCCAGCAGCCAAGGGGCTAGCGGGAGTGTTTACAATGAGCAGTTCTTC.

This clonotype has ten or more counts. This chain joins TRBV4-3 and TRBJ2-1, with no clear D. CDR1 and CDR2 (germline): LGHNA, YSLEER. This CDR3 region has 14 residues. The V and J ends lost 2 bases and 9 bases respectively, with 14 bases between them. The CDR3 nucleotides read TGCGCCAGCAGCCAATTACTGGGCCATTCTGAGCAGTTCTTC. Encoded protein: CASSQLLGHSEQFF.

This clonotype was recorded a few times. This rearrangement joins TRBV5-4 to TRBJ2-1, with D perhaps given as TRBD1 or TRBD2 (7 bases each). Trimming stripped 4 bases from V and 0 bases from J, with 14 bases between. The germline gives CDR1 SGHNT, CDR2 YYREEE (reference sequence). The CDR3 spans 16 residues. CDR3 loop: CASSQGGGSSYNEQFF. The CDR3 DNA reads TGTGCCAGCAGCCAGGGGGGCGGGAGCTCCTACAATGAGCAGTTCTTC.

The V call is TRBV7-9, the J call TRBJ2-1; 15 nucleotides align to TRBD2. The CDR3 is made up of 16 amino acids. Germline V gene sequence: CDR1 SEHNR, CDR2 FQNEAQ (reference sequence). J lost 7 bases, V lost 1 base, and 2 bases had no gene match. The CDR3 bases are TGTGCCAGCAGCTTAGACGGACTAGCGGGGGGGAATGAGCAGTTCTTC. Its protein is CASSLDGLAGGNEQFF.

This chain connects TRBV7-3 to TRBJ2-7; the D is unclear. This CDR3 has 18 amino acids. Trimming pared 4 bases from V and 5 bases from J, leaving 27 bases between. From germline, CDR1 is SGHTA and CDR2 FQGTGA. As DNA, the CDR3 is TGTGCCAGCAGCTCCTCTGGTACTGGGAACCCCCCCGCCAACGAGCAGTACTTC. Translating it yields CASSSSGTGNPPANEQYF.

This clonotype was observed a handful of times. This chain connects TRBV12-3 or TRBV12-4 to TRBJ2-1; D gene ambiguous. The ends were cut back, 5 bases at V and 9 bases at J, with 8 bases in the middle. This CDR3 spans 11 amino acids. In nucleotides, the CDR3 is TGTGCCAGCAGTACCTGGGGTGAGCAGTTCTTC. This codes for CASSTWGEQFF.